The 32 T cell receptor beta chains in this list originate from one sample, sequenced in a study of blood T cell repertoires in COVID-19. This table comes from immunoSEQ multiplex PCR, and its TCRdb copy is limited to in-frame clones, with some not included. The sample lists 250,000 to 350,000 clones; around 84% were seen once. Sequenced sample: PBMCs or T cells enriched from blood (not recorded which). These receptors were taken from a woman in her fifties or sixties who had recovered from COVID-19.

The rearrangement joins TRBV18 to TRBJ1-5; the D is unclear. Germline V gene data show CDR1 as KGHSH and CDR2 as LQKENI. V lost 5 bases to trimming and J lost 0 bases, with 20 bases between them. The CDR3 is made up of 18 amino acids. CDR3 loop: CASSTTAHLSTSNQPQHF. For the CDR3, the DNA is TGTGCCAGCTCAACAACAGCCCACCTTTCCACTAGCAATCAGCCCCAGCATTTT.

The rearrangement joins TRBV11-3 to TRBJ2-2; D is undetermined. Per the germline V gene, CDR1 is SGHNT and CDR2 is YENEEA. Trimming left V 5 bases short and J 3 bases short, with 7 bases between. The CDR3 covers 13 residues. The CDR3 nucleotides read TGTGCCAGCAGCCAAGAGTACACCGGGGAGCTGTTTTTT. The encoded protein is CASSQEYTGELFF.

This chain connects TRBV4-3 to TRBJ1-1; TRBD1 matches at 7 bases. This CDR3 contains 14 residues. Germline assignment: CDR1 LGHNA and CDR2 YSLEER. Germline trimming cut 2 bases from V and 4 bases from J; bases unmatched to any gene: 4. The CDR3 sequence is CASSQQTGSTEAFF. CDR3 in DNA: TGCGCCAGCAGCCAACAGACAGGGAGCACTGAAGCTTTCTTT.

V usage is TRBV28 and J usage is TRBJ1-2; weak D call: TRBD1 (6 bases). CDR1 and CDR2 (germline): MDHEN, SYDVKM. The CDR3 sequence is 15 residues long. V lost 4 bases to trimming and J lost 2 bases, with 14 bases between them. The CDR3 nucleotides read TGTGCCAGCAGTTCTCCGGGACACGTAAACTATGGCTACACCTTC. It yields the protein CASSSPGHVNYGYTF.

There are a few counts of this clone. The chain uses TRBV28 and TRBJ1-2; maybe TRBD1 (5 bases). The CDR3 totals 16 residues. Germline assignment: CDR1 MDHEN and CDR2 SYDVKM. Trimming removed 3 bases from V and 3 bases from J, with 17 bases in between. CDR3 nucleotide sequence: TGTGCCAGCAGTTTTAATTCCCCAGGGTACGACTATGGCTACACCTTC. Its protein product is CASSFNSPGYDYGYTF.

As DNA, the CDR3 is TGTGCCAGTAGTATGGAGAGCTCTGGAAACACCATATATTTT. Protein sequence: CASSMESSGNTIYF. The chain carries TRBV19 and TRBJ1-3; D ambiguous. Germline CDR1 reads LNHDA; CDR2 reads SQIVND (reference sequence). Trimming took off 3 bases at V and 0 bases at J, with 6 bases between the two ends. The CDR3 is made up of 14 amino acids. Full variable domain (remainder filled in from reference TRBV19 and TRBJ1-3): DGGITQSPKYLFRKEGQNVTLSCEQNLNHDAMYWYRQDPGQGLRLIYYSQIVNDFQKGDIAEGYSVSREKKESFPLTVTSAQKNPTAFYLCASSMESSGNTIYFGEGSWLTVV.

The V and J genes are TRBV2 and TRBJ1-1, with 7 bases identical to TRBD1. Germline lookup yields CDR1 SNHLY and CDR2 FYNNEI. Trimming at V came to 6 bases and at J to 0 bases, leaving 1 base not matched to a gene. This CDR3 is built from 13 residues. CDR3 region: CASRGQMNTEAFF. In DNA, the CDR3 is TGTGCCAGCAGGGGACAGATGAACACTGAAGCTTTCTTT.

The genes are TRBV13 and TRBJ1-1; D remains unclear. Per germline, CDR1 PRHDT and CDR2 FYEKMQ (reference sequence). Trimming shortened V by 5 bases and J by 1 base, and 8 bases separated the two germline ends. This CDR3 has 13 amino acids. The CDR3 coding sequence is TGTGCCAGCAGCCCAGGAAAGAACACTGAAGCTTTCTTT. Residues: CASSPGKNTEAFF.

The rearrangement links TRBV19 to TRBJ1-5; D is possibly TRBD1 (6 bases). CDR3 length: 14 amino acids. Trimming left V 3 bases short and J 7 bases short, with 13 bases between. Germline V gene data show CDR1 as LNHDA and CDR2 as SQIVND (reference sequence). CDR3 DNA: TGTGCCAGTAGTATTCAGGGGATGGGACAGCCCCAGCATTTT. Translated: CASSIQGMGQPQHF.

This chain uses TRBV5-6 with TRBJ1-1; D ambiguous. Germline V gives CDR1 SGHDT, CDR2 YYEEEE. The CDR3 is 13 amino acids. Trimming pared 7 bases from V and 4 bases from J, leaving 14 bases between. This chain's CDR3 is CASREVVGTEAFF. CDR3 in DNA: TGTGCCAGCCGCGAGGTGGTGGGCACTGAAGCTTTCTTT.

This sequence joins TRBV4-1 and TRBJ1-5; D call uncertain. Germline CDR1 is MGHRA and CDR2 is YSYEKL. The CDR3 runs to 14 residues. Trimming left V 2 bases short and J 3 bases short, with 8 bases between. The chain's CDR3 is CASSQQFFNQPQHF. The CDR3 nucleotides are TGCGCCAGCAGCCAACAGTTCTTCAATCAGCCCCAGCATTTT.

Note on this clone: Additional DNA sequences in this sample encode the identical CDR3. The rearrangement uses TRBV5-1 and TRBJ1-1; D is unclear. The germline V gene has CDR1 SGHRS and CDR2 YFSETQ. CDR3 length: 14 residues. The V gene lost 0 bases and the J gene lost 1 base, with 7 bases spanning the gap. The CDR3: CASSLVTGNTEAFF. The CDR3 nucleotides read TGCGCCAGCAGCTTGGTGACGGGGAACACTGAAGCTTTCTTT.

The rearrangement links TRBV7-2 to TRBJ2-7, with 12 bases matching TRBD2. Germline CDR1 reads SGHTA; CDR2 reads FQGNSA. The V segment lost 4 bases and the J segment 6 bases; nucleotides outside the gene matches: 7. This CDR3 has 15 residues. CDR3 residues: CASSSRLAGVVEQYF. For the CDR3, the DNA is TGTGCCAGCAGCTCCAGACTAGCGGGAGTGGTCGAGCAGTACTTC.

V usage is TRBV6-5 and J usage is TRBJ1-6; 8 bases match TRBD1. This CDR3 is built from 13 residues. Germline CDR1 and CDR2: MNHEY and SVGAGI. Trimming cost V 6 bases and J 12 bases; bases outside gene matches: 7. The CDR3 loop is CASRMDRVEPLHF. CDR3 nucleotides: TGTGCCAGCAGAATGGACAGGGTAGAACCCCTCCACTTT.

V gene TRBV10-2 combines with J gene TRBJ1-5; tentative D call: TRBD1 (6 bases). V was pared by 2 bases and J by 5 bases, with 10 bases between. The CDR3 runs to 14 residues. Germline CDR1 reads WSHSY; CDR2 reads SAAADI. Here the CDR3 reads CASSELSGDQPQHF. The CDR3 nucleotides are TGCGCCAGCAGTGAGCTCTCAGGGGATCAGCCCCAGCATTTT.

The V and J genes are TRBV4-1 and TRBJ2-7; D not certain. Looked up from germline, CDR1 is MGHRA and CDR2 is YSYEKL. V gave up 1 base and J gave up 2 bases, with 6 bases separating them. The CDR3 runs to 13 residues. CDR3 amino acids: CASSQGQAYEQYF. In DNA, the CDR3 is TGCGCCAGCAGCCAAGGGCAGGCCTACGAGCAGTACTTC.

The CDR3 DNA reads as TGTGCCAGCAGCCCAGGGTATGGCTACACCTTC. Residues: CASSPGYGYTF. This sequence joins TRBV3-1 (or the pseudogene TRBV3-2) and TRBJ1-2, with a possible D match to TRBD1 (5 bases). There are 11 residues in the CDR3. Trimming took off 4 bases at V and 5 bases at J, with 5 bases between the two ends. Germline CDR1 is LGHDT and CDR2 is YNNKEL (reference sequence).

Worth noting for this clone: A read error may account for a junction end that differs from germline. CDR3 DNA sequence: TGTGCCACCAGCCGAGAGGATCCCGGGAGGGAAAAACTGTTTTTT. Its protein is CATSREDPGREKLFF. The V gene is TRBV15, the J gene TRBJ1-4; no reliable D call. This CDR3 spans 15 amino acids. Per germline, CDR1 LNHNV and CDR2 YYDKDF (reference sequence).

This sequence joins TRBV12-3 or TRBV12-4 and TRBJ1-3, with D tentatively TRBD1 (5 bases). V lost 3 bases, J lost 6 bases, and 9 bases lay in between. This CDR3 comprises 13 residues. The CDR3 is CASSFGRENTIYF. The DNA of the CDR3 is TGTGCCAGCAGTTTCGGCAGGGAAAACACCATATATTTT.

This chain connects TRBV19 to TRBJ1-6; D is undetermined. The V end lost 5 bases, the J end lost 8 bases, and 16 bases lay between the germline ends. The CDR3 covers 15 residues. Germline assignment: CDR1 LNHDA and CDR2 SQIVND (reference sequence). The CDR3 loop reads CASSRGHMNYSPLHF. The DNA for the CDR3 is TGTGCCAGTAGTCGGGGTCACATGAATTATTCACCCCTCCACTTT. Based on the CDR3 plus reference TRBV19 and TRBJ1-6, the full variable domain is DGGITQSPKYLFRKEGQNVTLSCEQNLNHDAMYWYRQDPGQGLRLIYYSQIVNDFQKGDIAEGYSVSREKKESFPLTVTSAQKNPTAFYLCASSRGHMNYSPLHFGNGTRLTVT.

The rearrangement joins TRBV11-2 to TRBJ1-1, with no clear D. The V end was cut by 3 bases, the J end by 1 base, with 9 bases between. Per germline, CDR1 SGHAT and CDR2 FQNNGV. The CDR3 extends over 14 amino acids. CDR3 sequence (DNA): TGTGCCAGCAGCTTGCCCCTACGGAACACTGAAGCTTTCTTT. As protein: CASSLPLRNTEAFF. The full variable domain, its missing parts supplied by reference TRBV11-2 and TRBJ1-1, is EAGVAQSPRYKIIEKRQSVAFWCNPISGHATLYWYQQILGQGPKLLIQFQNNGVVDDSQLPKDRFSAERLKGVDSTLKIQPAKLEDSAVYLCASSLPLRNTEAFFGQGTRLTVV.

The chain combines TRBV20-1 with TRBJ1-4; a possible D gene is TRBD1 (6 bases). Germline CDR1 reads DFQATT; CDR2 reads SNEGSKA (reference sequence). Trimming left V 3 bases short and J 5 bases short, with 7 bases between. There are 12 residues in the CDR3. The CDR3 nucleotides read TGCAGTGCTAGTAGGGGGAATGAAAAACTGTTTTTT. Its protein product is CSASRGNEKLFF.

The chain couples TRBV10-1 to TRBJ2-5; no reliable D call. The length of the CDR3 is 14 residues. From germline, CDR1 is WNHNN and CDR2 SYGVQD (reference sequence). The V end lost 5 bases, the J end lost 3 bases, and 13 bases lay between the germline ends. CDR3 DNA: TGCGCCAGCAGTAGAACAGACCTGAAAGAGACCCAGTACTTC. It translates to CASSRTDLKETQYF.

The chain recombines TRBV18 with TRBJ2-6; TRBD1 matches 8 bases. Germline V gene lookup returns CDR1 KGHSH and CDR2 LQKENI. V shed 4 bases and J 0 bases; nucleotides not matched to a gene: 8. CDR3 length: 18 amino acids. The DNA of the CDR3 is TGTGCCAGCTCACTGAGGACAGGGAAGAGCTCTGGGGCCAACGTCCTGACTTTC. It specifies CASSLRTGKSSGANVLTF.

The CDR3 loop is CASSLLQGANTGELFF. For the CDR3, the DNA is TGTGCCAGCAGCTTATTACAGGGGGCGAACACCGGGGAGCTGTTTTTT. The chain couples TRBV7-9 to TRBJ2-2; TRBD1 agrees at 8 bases. Looked up from germline, CDR1 is SEHNR and CDR2 is FQNEAQ (reference sequence). This CDR3 is built from 16 residues. The ends lost 2 bases at V and 0 bases at J; junction bases unmatched: 2.

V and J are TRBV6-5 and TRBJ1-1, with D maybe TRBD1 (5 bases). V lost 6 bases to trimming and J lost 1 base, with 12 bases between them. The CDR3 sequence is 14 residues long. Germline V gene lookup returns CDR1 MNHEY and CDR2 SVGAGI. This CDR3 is CASSFRVKNTEAFF. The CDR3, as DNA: TGTGCCAGCAGCTTCAGGGTCAAGAACACTGAAGCTTTCTTT.

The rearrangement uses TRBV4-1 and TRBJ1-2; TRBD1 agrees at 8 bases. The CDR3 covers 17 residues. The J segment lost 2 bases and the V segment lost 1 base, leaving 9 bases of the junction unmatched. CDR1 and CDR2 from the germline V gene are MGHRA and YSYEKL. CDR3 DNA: TGCGCCAGCAGCCAAGTTGGGGGTGGACAGGGAAACTATGGCTACACCTTC. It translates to CASSQVGGGQGNYGYTF.

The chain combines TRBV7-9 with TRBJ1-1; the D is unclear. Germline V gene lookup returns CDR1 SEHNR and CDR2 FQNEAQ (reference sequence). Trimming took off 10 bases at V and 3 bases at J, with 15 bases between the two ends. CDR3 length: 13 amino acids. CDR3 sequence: CANAPRQDTEAFF. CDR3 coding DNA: TGTGCCAATGCCCCGAGACAAGACACTGAAGCTTTCTTT. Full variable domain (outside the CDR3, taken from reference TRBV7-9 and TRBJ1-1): DTGVSQNPRHKITKRGQNVTFRCDPISEHNRLYWYRQTLGQGPEFLTYFQNEAQLEKSRLLSDRFSAERPKGSFSTLEIQRTEQGDSAMYLCANAPRQDTEAFFGQGTRLTVV.

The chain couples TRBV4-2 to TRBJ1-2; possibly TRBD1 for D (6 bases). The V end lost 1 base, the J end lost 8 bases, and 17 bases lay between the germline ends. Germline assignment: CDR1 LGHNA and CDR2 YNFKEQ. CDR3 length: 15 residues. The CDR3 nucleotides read TGTGCCAGCAGCCAAGGGGGACAAGGGAAAGGAGGCTACACCTTC. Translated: CASSQGGQGKGGYTF.

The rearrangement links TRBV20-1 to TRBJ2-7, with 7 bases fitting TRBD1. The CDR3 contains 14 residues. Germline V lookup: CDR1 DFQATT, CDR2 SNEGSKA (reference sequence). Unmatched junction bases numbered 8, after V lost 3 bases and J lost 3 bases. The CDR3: CSASPPGQLYEQYF. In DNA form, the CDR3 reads TGCAGTGCTAGTCCCCCGGGACAGCTCTACGAGCAGTACTTC.

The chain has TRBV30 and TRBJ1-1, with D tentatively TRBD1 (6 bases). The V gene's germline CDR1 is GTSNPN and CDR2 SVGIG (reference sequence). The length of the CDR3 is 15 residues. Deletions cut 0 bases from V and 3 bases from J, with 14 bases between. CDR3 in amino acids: CAWSVGREGDTEAFF. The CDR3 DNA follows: TGTGCCTGGAGTGTAGGGAGGGAGGGGGACACTGAAGCTTTCTTT. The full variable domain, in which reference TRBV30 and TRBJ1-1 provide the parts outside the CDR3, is SQTIHQWPATLVQPVGSPLSLECTVEGTSNPNLYWYRQAAGRGLQLLFYSVGIGQISSEVPQNLSASRPQDRQFILSSKKLLLSDSGFYLCAWSVGREGDTEAFFGQGTRLTVV.

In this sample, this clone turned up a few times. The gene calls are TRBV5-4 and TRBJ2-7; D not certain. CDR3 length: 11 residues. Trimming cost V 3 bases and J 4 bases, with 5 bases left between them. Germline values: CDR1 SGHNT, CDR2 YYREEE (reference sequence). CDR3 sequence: CASSSQYEQYF. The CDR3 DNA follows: TGTGCCAGCAGCTCCCAGTACGAGCAGTACTTC. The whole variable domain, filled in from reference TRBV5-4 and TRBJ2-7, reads ETGVTQSPTHLIKTRGQQVTLRCSSQSGHNTVSWYQQALGQGPQFIFQYYREEENGRGNFPPRFSGLQFPNYSSELNVNALELDDSALYLCASSSQYEQYFGPGTRLTVT.